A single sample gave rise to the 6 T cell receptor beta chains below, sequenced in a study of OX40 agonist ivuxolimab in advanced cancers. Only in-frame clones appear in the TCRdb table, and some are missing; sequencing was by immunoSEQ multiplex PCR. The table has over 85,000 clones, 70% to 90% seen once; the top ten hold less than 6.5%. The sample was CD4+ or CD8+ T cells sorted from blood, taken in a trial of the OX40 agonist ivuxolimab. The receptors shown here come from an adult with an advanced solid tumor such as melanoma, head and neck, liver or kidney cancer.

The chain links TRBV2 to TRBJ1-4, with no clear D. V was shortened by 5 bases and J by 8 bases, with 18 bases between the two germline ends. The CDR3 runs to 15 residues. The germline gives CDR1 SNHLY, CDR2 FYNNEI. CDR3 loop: CASSFQALSGEKLFF. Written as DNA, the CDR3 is TGTGCCAGCAGTTTTCAGGCCCTCTCGGGAGAAAAACTGTTTTTT.

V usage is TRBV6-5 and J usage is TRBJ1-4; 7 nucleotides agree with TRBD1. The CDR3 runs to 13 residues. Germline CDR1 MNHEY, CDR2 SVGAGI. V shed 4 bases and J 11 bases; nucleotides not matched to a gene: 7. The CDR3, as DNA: TGTGCCAGCAGTTCGACAGGGCAAGGGAAACTGTTTTTT. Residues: CASSSTGQGKLFF.

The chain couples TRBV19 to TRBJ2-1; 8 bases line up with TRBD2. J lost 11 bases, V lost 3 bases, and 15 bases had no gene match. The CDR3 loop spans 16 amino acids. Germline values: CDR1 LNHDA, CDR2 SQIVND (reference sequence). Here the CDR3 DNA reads TGTGCCAGTAGTATGGGACCGGGACTAGAAATCGATAAGCAGTTCTTC. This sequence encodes CASSMGPGLEIDKQFF.

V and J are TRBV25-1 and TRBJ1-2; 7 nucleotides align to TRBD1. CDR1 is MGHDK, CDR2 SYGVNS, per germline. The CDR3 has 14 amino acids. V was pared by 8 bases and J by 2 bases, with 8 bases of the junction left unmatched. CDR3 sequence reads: CASQQGGRNYGYTF. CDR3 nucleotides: TGTGCCAGCCAGCAGGGGGGGCGAAACTATGGCTACACCTTC.

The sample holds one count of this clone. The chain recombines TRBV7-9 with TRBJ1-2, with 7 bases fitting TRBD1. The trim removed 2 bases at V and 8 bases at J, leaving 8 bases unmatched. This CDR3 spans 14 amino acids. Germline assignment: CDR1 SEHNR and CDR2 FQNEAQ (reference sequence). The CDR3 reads CASSLWTGRGGYTF. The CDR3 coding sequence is TGTGCCAGCAGCTTATGGACAGGCCGCGGGGGCTACACCTTC.

The CDR3 reads CATHGVMSPDTQYF. CDR3 in DNA: TGTGCCACCCATGGGGTCATGTCCCCAGATACGCAGTATTTT. The J gene is TRBJ2-3, the V gene TRBV27; unclear D gene. Germline lookup yields CDR1 MNHEY and CDR2 SMNVEV (reference sequence). CDR3 size: 14 residues. Deletions cut 10 bases from V and 4 bases from J, with 18 bases between.